A selection of T cell receptor beta chains follows, all from one sample in a study of regulatory T cells in long-lasting Graves disease. TCRdb reprocessed the multiplex PCR reads with MiXCR, giving one entry per CDR3 protein. The sample lists about 320,000 distinct CDR3 sequences; about 20% were seen once. This material consisted of peripheral blood mononuclear cells (PBMCs), taken at new diagnosis, from a patient treated with antithyroid drugs. The receptors originated from a female donor with Graves disease. The CDR3 runs from the conserved cysteine through the conserved F or W. The D gene is left open where the match is weak. Only part of the rows carry a size: once, few, many, or a class if the clone is expanded.

>TRBJ2-4|TRBV2|NA|many
TGTGCCAGCAACCGTCGATGGAACGACAAGCGGATAGGAAACATTCAGTACTTC
CASNRRWNDKRIGNIQYF
>TRBJ1-3|TRBV6-1|NA|few
TGTGCCAGCAGTGAAGCAAGAGCTGGAAACACCATATATTTT
CASSEARAGNTIYF
>TRBJ1-5|TRBV19|TRBD1|many
TGTGCCAGTAGCCCTGACAGGGGAACTAGGAATCAGCCCCAGCATTTT
CASSPDRGTRNQPQHF
>TRBJ1-2|TRBV7-9|NA|few
TGTGCCAGCAGCTCAGGAGAAGGAGGGCTGACAAACTATGGCTACACCTTC
CASSSGEGGLTNYGYTF
>TRBJ1-2|TRBV27|TRBD1|many
TGTGCCAGCAGTACAAAACAGGGGGCCGACTATGGCTACACCTTC
CASSTKQGADYGYTF
>TRBJ2-2|TRBV27|NA|NA
TGTGCCAGCAGTTTACAGCGGCCCGGGGAGCTGTTTTTT
CASSLQRPGELFF
>TRBJ1-4|TRBV4-2|NA|NA
TGTGCCAGCAGCCCTACACAGGGATGGCTGTTTTTT
CASSPTQGWLFF
>TRBJ2-7|TRBV18|NA|few
TGTGCCAGCTCACCCCTGATAGGGGGGAACGAGCAGTACTTC
CASSPLIGGNEQYF
>TRBJ1-2|TRBV3-1|TRBD1|NA
TGTGCCAGCAGCCAAGTGCGTAGGACAGGGGGTCCAAACTATGGCTACACCTTC
CASSQVRRTGGPNYGYTF
>TRBJ2-7|TRBV28|TRBD2|many
TGTGCCAGCAAGACCAGCTGGGGCGGGAGATCCCACGAGCAGTACTTC
CASKTSWGGRSHEQYF
>TRBJ1-1|TRBV20-1|NA|many
TGCAGTGCTAGAGATGGGAGAGGAGCTTTCTTT
CSARDGRGAFF
>TRBJ1-1|TRBV29-1|TRBD1|few
TGCAGCGTTGGCTGGCTGGACAGGGAGAACACTGAAGCTTTCTTT
CSVGWLDRENTEAFF
>TRBJ2-7|TRBV14|TRBD1|NA
TGTGCCAGCAGCCAAGAAGGGACAGGTAGCTCCTACGAGCAGTACTTC
CASSQEGTGSSYEQYF
>TRBJ1-1|TRBV7-3|NA|many
TGTGCCAGCAGCACCAGCCCGCGGGGGAATGGTGAAGCTTTCTTT
CASSTSPRGNGEAFF
>TRBJ2-6|TRBV27|NA|few
TGTGCCAGCAGCCCATGGGCCAAGACAGGAACCTTCTCTGGGGCCAACGTCCTGACTTTC
CASSPWAKTGTFSGANVLTF
>TRBJ1-5|TRBV2|TRBD1|many
TGTGCCAGCAGTCTTGACAGGGCGTATCAGCCCCAGCATTTT
CASSLDRAYQPQHF
>TRBJ2-5|TRBV3-1|NA|many
TGTGCCAGCAGGTCAATAAAGAATCAAGAGACCCAGTACTTC
CASRSIKNQETQYF
>TRBJ2-2|TRBV28|NA|few
TGTGCCAGCAGAGACAGGACCGCGAACACCGGGGAGCTGTTTTTT
CASRDRTANTGELFF
>TRBJ2-3|TRBV20-1|TRBD2|many
TGCAGTGGGGAGTTAGCGGGTAGCACAGATACGCAGTATTTT
CSGELAGSTDTQYF
>TRBJ2-2|TRBV19|TRBD1|NA
TGTGCCAGTAGTTTCGACAGGGGGGCCACCGGGGAGCTGTTTTTT
CASSFDRGATGELFF
>TRBJ2-7|TRBV27|NA|many
TGTGCCAGCAGTCCGTACCGGGACATTCTCTACGAGCAGTACTTC
CASSPYRDILYEQYF
>TRBJ1-5|TRBV6-1|NA|many
TGTGCCAGCAGTGAAGCATCCGAATATGGGAATCAGCCCCAGCATTTT
CASSEASEYGNQPQHF
>TRBJ1-1|TRBV3-1|NA|many
TGTGCCAGCAGCCGTTACAGGGCGGGGAACACTGAAGCTTTCTTT
CASSRYRAGNTEAFF
>TRBJ2-3|TRBV15|NA|few
TGTGCCACCAGCAGTCTCCGGGCGACAGATACGCAGTATTTT
CATSSLRATDTQYF
>TRBJ2-1|TRBV12-3/TRBV12-4|NA|few
TGTGCCAGCAGTCCGCTACTTAAGTCCTACAATGAGCAGTTCTTC
CASSPLLKSYNEQFF
>TRBJ2-1|TRBV27|TRBD2|many
TGTGCCAGCAGTGCATATCGACTAGCGGGATCTTTCAATGAGCAGTTCTTC
CASSAYRLAGSFNEQFF
>TRBJ1-3|TRBV19|NA|few
TGTGCCAGCCGCGCCCCCCTATCTGGAAACACCATATATTTT
CASRAPLSGNTIYF
>TRBJ1-2|TRBV6-5|TRBD1|NA
TGTGCCAGCAGTTACTCTCCAGGGGGCGCCTTCTATGGCTACACCTTC
CASSYSPGGAFYGYTF
>TRBJ1-3|TRBV4-1|NA|few
TGCGCCAGCAGCCAAGTAGTAAAACAACACCATAGCTCTGGAAACACCATATATTTT
CASSQVVKQHHSSGNTIYF
>TRBJ1-1|TRBV6-5|NA|many
TGTGCCAGCAGTTATTCCTTTTTCAGACAGACACCAATTGAAGCTTTCTTT
CASSYSFFRQTPIEAFF
>TRBJ2-1|TRBV6-2/TRBV6-3|TRBD2|many
TGTGCCAGCAGTTACTCCCCAGGGTGGAGCGGGGGCTACAATGAGCAGTTCTTC
CASSYSPGWSGGYNEQFF
>TRBJ1-1|TRBV6-1|NA|many
TGTGCCAGCAGAAGTTCCGGACAGTACACTGAAGCTTTCTTT
CASRSSGQYTEAFF
>TRBJ1-1|TRBV6-1|NA|many
TGTGCCAGCACCCTAATAAAAACTGGGGGCAGGACTGAAGCTTTCTTT
CASTLIKTGGRTEAFF
>TRBJ2-3|TRBV10-1|TRBD2|NA
TGCGCCAGCAGATCGCGGCGGGAGATGACAGATACGCAGTATTTT
CASRSRREMTDTQYF
>TRBJ2-3|TRBV20-1|NA|many
TGCAGTGCTGACTACTTCGGAGAGTTAGGAGCAGATACGCAGTATTTT
CSADYFGELGADTQYF
>TRBJ2-6|TRBV10-3|NA|many
TGTGCCATCATGGGAACAGCCTCTGGGGCCAACGTCCTGACTTTC
CAIMGTASGANVLTF
>TRBJ2-7|TRBV19|NA|many
TGTGCCAGTAGTATGGGGGTCGCCTACGAGCAGTACTTC
CASSMGVAYEQYF
>TRBJ2-4|TRBV25-1|TRBD2|many
TGTGCCAGCAGTGGGACTAGCGGAGCCCCTCCAAAGGTTCAGTACTTC
CASSGTSGAPPKVQYF
>TRBJ2-1|TRBV12-5|TRBD2|many
TGTGCTAGTGGTTTGACCCCGGGACTAGCGGGAGAGAGCTCCTACAATGAGCAGTTCTTC
CASGLTPGLAGESSYNEQFF
>TRBJ2-7|TRBV7-2|NA|many
TGTGCCAGCAGCTTATTCGTAAGCTCCTACGAGCAGTACTTC
CASSLFVSSYEQYF
>TRBJ2-3|TRBV5-6|NA|once
TGTGCCAGCAGCTCATCAGGGAGCACAGATATGCAGTATTTT
CASSSSGSTDMQYF
>TRBJ2-7|TRBV19|NA|few
TGTGCCAGTAGTAAGGACAGAAACTACGAGCAGTACTTC
CASSKDRNYEQYF
>TRBJ1-6|TRBV7-9|NA|many
TGTGCCAGCAGTTTGGGTGACCGTGATAATTCACCCCTCCACTTT
CASSLGDRDNSPLHF
>TRBJ2-7|TRBV28|TRBD2|NA
TGTGCCAGCGGGGGGGGACTAGCCCACTTCAATGAGCAGTACTTC
CASGGGLAHFNEQYF
>TRBJ2-5|TRBV9|NA|many
TGTGCCAGCAGCGTAGGAGGGTTTGCGATAGAGACCCAGTACTTC
CASSVGGFAIETQYF
>TRBJ2-3|TRBV27|NA|few
TGTGCCAGCAGTCCAGAGGCCCCCAGGGTAGGCTATAGGGATACGCAGTATTTT
CASSPEAPRVGYRDTQYF
>TRBJ2-5|TRBV5-1|TRBD2|NA
TGCGCCAGCAGCTCCCTAGGGAGGGCTGAGGGGGAGACCCAGTACTTC
CASSSLGRAEGETQYF
>TRBJ2-7|TRBV7-2|NA|many
TGTGCCAGCAGCTTAAGGTGGTACTTC
CASSLRWYF
>TRBJ2-2|TRBV20-1|TRBD1|NA
TGCAGTGCTAGACCCTGGGACAGGGGGAAGAACACCGGGGAGCTGTTTTTT
CSARPWDRGKNTGELFF
>TRBJ2-5|TRBV6-1|NA|NA
TGTGCCAGCAGTGAACCCGGTCTGGACAAATGGCGGGAGACCCAGTACTTC
CASSEPGLDKWRETQYF
>TRBJ2-5|TRBV7-9|NA|many
TGTGCCAGCAGCTTAATGTCTTCGGCAGGGAGGGAGACCCAGTACTTC
CASSLMSSAGRETQYF
>TRBJ2-6|TRBV11-2|TRBD1|many
TGTGCCAGCAGCTCCGGACAGGGCCTTCAATCTGGGGCCAACGTCCTGACTTTC
CASSSGQGLQSGANVLTF
>TRBJ2-5|TRBV28|NA|NA
TGTGCCAGCAGTTTACAGGGGAAGGGCGAGACCCAGTACTTC
CASSLQGKGETQYF
>TRBJ1-6|TRBV10-3|NA|NA
TGTGCCATCAATACTAGCAGGAATTCACCCCTCCACTTT
CAINTSRNSPLHF
>TRBJ2-1|TRBV28|TRBD1|many
TGTGCCAGCAGTCCCAAGAGGGGGCAAGGACTCTACAATGAGCAGTTCTTC
CASSPKRGQGLYNEQFF
>TRBJ2-7|TRBV29-1|NA|NA
TGCAGCGTTGAAGAAGGGGAGCAGTACTTC
CSVEEGEQYF
>TRBJ1-4|TRBV12-3/TRBV12-4|NA|many
TGTGCCAGCTCCCCCGGGATTCGCGAAATGGTGGATGAAAAACTGTTTTTT
CASSPGIREMVDEKLFF
>TRBJ1-6|TRBV2|NA|NA
TGTGCCAGCAGCAGGACAACGGATTCACCCCTCCACTTT
CASSRTTDSPLHF
>TRBJ1-2|TRBV28|NA|many
TGTGCCAGCAGTTCCTACCCCGGTGGGGGATATGGCTACACCTTC
CASSSYPGGGYGYTF